The 20 T cell receptor beta chains below all came from one sample that was sequenced in a study of blood T cell repertoires in COVID-19. Some clones are missing from TCRdb's copy, which holds only in-frame ones; the method was immunoSEQ multiplex PCR. The table has some 260,000 clones, about 86% seen once. Sample: PBMCs or T cells enriched from blood (not recorded which). These receptors all stem from a man between 25 and 39 years old with acute COVID-19.

The rearrangement uses TRBV2 and TRBJ2-3; D gene ambiguous. Germline assignment: CDR1 SNHLY and CDR2 FYNNEI. The CDR3 spans 12 residues. Between the trimmed V and J ends, which lost 4 bases and 2 bases, there was a span of 4 bases. In nucleotides, the CDR3 is TGTGCCAGCAGTGGCGACACAGATACGCAGTATTTT. Amino acids: CASSGDTDTQYF.

The chain employs TRBV29-1 and TRBJ1-2; no definite D call. CDR3 length: 12 amino acids. The germline V gene encodes CDR1 SQVTM and CDR2 ANQGSEA. The V end was cut by 6 bases, the J end by 8 bases, with 16 bases between. CDR3 DNA sequence: TGCAGCGTACAGACGGTTCTATCAGGCTACACCTTC. It encodes CSVQTVLSGYTF. The whole variable domain, filled in from reference TRBV29-1 and TRBJ1-2, reads SAVISQKPSRDICQRGTSLTIQCQVDSQVTMMFWYRQQPGQSLTLIATANQGSEATYESGFVIDKFPISRPNLTFSTLTVSNMSPEDSSIYLCSVQTVLSGYTFGSGTRLTVV.

This clone has a handful of counts. The rearrangement uses TRBV6-4 and TRBJ1-1, with D hard to call. Deletions cut 4 bases from V and 0 bases from J, with 6 bases between. Germline assignment: CDR1 MRHNA and CDR2 SNTAGT. This CDR3 contains 13 residues. This CDR3 is CASSVSVNTEAFF. In DNA form, the CDR3 reads TGTGCCAGCAGTGTGTCGGTGAACACTGAAGCTTTCTTT.

The chain is built from TRBV30 and TRBJ1-2; D is possibly TRBD1 (5 bases). The CDR3 runs to 14 residues. V dropped 2 bases and J dropped 7 bases, with 17 bases sitting between them. The germline gives CDR1 GTSNPN, CDR2 SVGIG (reference sequence). In DNA, the CDR3 is TGTGCCTGGAGTCCCCGGGGGATATACGGTGGCTACACCTTC. Its translation is CAWSPRGIYGGYTF. Full variable domain (remainder filled in from reference TRBV30 and TRBJ1-2): SQTIHQWPATLVQPVGSPLSLECTVEGTSNPNLYWYRQAAGRGLQLLFYSVGIGQISSEVPQNLSASRPQDRQFILSSKKLLLSDSGFYLCAWSPRGIYGGYTFGSGTRLTVV.

The chain recombines TRBV11-3 with TRBJ2-3; D is perhaps TRBD2 (6 bases). Germline loops: CDR1 SGHNT, CDR2 YENEEA. Trimming stripped 4 bases from V and 4 bases from J, with 18 bases between. The length of the CDR3 is 16 residues. This CDR3 is CASSWVGTATADTQYF. The CDR3 DNA is TGTGCCAGCAGCTGGGTCGGGACTGCCACCGCAGATACGCAGTATTTT. Full variable domain (remainder filled in from reference TRBV11-3 and TRBJ2-3): EAGVVQSPRYKIIEKKQPVAFWCNPISGHNTLYWYLQNLGQGPELLIRYENEEAVDDSQLPKDRFSAERLKGVDSTLKIQPAELGDSAVYLCASSWVGTATADTQYFGPGTRLTVL.

The CDR3 loop is CASSQTGGAYQPQHF. DNA for the CDR3: TGTGCCAGCAGCCAAACAGGGGGCGCATATCAGCCCCAGCATTTT. The J gene is TRBJ1-5, the V gene TRBV3-1 (or the pseudogene TRBV3-2); 9 bases map to TRBD1. V gave up 2 bases and J gave up 5 bases; unmatched junction bases: 4. The CDR3 consists of 15 residues. From germline, CDR1 is LGHDT and CDR2 YNNKEL (reference sequence).

The chain employs TRBV2 and TRBJ1-5, with D uncertain. Germline V CDR1 and CDR2: SNHLY, FYNNEI. This CDR3 has 15 residues. The V end was cut by 3 bases, the J end by 0 bases, with 9 bases between. CDR3 loop: CASSDRPYSNQPQHF. CDR3 nucleotides: TGTGCCAGCAGTGATCGTCCTTATAGCAATCAGCCCCAGCATTTT.

This clone was counted once. The chain joins TRBV28 to TRBJ1-2, with D hard to call. Germline V gene lookup returns CDR1 MDHEN and CDR2 SYDVKM. The CDR3 consists of 12 residues. Trimming removed 6 bases at V and 4 bases at J, with 9 bases between. The CDR3 region has the DNA TGTGCCAGCAGGGCGGCAGTCTATGGCTACACCTTC. Its protein product is CASRAAVYGYTF.

The V gene is TRBV7-9, the J gene TRBJ2-7; 7 bases agree with TRBD2. This CDR3 has 15 amino acids. V was clipped by 5 bases and J by 7 bases; unmatched bases: 14. The germline V gene has CDR1 SEHNR and CDR2 FQNEAQ (reference sequence). The CDR3 DNA reads as TGTGCCAGCAGCCTTGCCTTGGGGGGGACGGGTGAGCAGTACGTC. This gives the protein CASSLALGGTGEQYV.

DNA for the CDR3: TGCGCCAGCAGCTTGGCCACCGGGATTGAAGCTTTCTTT. This translates into CASSLATGIEAFF. The rearrangement joins TRBV5-1 to TRBJ1-1; unclear D gene. Germline values: CDR1 SGHRS, CDR2 YFSETQ. The CDR3 spans 13 residues. The V end lost 0 bases, the J end lost 7 bases, and 10 bases lay between the germline ends.

The V gene is TRBV21-1, the J gene TRBJ2-5; the listed D gene, TRBD2, was not tested against the DNA. TRBV21-1 is listed as a pseudogene. This CDR3 region has 16 residues. CDR3 in DNA: TGTGCCAGCAGCAACTTGGGCGGGCAGATCCAAGAGACCCAGTACTTC. It yields the protein CASSNLGGQIQETQYF.

This chain links TRBV25-1 with TRBJ1-1, with TRBD1 as a possible D gene (5 bases). The germline CDR1 and CDR2 sequences are MGHDK and SYGVNS. Trimming took 3 bases from V and 1 from J, leaving 12 bases between them. The CDR3 spans 15 residues. The CDR3 spells CASSDPSRENTEAFF. CDR3 nucleotide sequence: TGTGCCAGCAGTGACCCGAGCAGGGAGAACACTGAAGCTTTCTTT.

The chain has TRBV19 and TRBJ1-1, with D uncertain. The germline V and J ends were trimmed by 1 base and 2 bases, with 5 bases remaining between them. This CDR3 region has 13 residues. The germline gives CDR1 LNHDA, CDR2 SQIVND (reference sequence). The CDR3 protein is CASSIGGNTEAFF. The CDR3 nucleotides are TGTGCCAGTAGTATAGGAGGCAACACTGAAGCTTTCTTT.

CDR3 DNA: TGCGCCAGCAGTGAGGTAGTGGCGGGTGCCGGGGAGCTGTTTTTT. Protein sequence: CASSEVVAGAGELFF. This sequence joins TRBV10-1 and TRBJ2-2; TRBD2 might be the D (5 bases). V lost 2 bases to trimming and J lost 6 bases, with 13 bases between them. The CDR3 runs to 15 residues. CDR1 and CDR2 from the germline V gene are WNHNN and SYGVQD (reference sequence).

The V gene is TRBV9, the J gene TRBJ2-1; 7 nucleotides line up with TRBD2. Germline trimming cut 4 bases from V and 9 bases from J; bases unmatched to any gene: 4. This CDR3 has 12 amino acids. Germline V CDR1 and CDR2: SGDLS, YYNGEE. The CDR3 coding sequence is TGTGCCAGCAGCCCAACTAGCGTTGAGCAGTTCTTC. It encodes CASSPTSVEQFF. The full variable domain, completed using reference TRBV9 and TRBJ2-1, is DSGVTQTPKHLITATGQRVTLRCSPRSGDLSVYWYQQSLDQGLQFLIQYYNGEERAKGNILERFSAQQFPDLHSELNLSSLELGDSALYFCASSPTSVEQFFGPGTRLTVL.

This clone appeared a single time. Additional DNA sequences in this sample encode the identical CDR3. V is TRBV6-1 and J is TRBJ1-2, with 7 bases that match TRBD1. The germline gives CDR1 MNHNS, CDR2 SASEGT. There are 13 residues in the CDR3. V trimming: 3 bases; J trimming: 5 bases; junction bases outside the gene matches: 3. Here the CDR3 reads CASSDRGTYGYTF. The CDR3 DNA reads TGTGCCAGCAGTGACAGGGGGACATATGGCTACACCTTC.

This chain connects TRBV11-3 to TRBJ2-3, with D possibly matching TRBD2 (6 bases). Between the trimmed V and J ends, which lost 2 bases and 2 bases, there was a span of 20 bases. This CDR3 contains 18 residues. Germline assignment: CDR1 SGHNT and CDR2 YENEEA. This CDR3 is CASSLRRTSWEITDTQYF. Here the CDR3 DNA reads TGTGCCAGCAGCTTAAGAAGAACTAGCTGGGAAATCACAGATACGCAGTATTTT.

In this sample, this clone turned up once. The CDR3 DNA follows: TGCGCCAGCAGCCGGGCGGGGGGCGTCGGCACTGAAGCTTTCTTT. Residues: CASSRAGGVGTEAFF. The gene calls are TRBV4-1 and TRBJ1-1; possibly TRBD1 for D (6 bases). CDR1 and CDR2 (germline): MGHRA, YSYEKL. The CDR3 runs 15 residues. The V end was cut by 4 bases, the J end by 4 bases, with 16 bases between.

The rearrangement joins TRBV3-1 (or the pseudogene TRBV3-2) to TRBJ2-7; D ambiguous. V lost 5 bases and J lost 5, with 10 bases in between. The CDR3 is 12 amino acids. Germline V gene lookup returns CDR1 LGHDT and CDR2 YNNKEL (reference sequence). CDR3 sequence reads: CASSVVLDEQYF. CDR3 nucleotides: TGTGCCAGCAGCGTCGTGTTAGACGAGCAGTACTTC.

This clone has more than one count but fewer than ten. A junction boundary mismatches the germline segment, possibly from a read error. The chain links TRBV5-1 to TRBJ1-1, with D possibly being TRBD1 (6 bases). Germline assignment: CDR1 SGHRS and CDR2 YFSETQ. This CDR3 is 14 amino acids long. The CDR3 protein is CASRAKYRDPEAFF. The CDR3 coding sequence is TGTGCCAGCAGGGCAAAATACAGGGACCCTGAAGCTTTCTTT.